The rows below give T cell receptor beta chains drawn from one sample of a study of technical replicates of blood from four donors. Produced via immunoSEQ multiplex PCR; TCRdb's table is partial and in-frame only. The sample lists 95,000 to 100,000 clones; approximately 95% were seen once. Sequencing used T cells isolated from PBMCs. These receptors were collected from a human donor in good health. Each CDR3 is given with its conserved first and last residue. The D gene is left open where the match is weak. Size is omitted from some rows. Given values are once, few, many or a class for expanded clones.

v_call,j_call,clone_size,d_call,cdr3_aa,cdr3_nt
TRBV5-4,TRBJ2-5,-,TRBD2,CASSFPSGRVQETQYF,TGTGCCAGCAGCTTCCCTAGCGGTAGGGTCCAAGAGACCCAGTACTTC
TRBV30,TRBJ2-7,-,-,CAWRRGRGQYF,TGTGCCTGGAGGCGCGGTCGTGGGCAGTACTTC
TRBV7-9,TRBJ2-5,once,-,CASSPTGTMETQYF,TGTGCCAGCAGCCCTACAGGGACTATGGAGACCCAGTACTTC
TRBV6-1,TRBJ1-5,-,-,CASTSRGNQPQHF,TGTGCCAGCACGTCGAGGGGCAATCAGCCCCAGCATTTT
TRBV5-1,TRBJ2-1,-,TRBD1,CASSQNPSGTGRSVGYNEQFF,TGCGCCAGCAGCCAAAATCCTTCCGGGACAGGGCGTTCGGTGGGGTACAATGAGCAGTTCTTC
TRBV25-1,TRBJ2-7,-,-,CASSDNYEQYF,TGTGCCAGCAGTGACAACTACGAGCAGTACTTC
TRBV7-8,TRBJ2-7,-,TRBD2,CASSQSGRATYEQYF,TGTGCCAGCAGCCAAAGCGGGAGGGCGACCTACGAGCAGTACTTC
TRBV6-1,TRBJ1-4,-,-,CASSELGSQLFF,TGTGCCAGCAGTGAACTAGGTTCTCAACTGTTTTTT
TRBV6-1,TRBJ2-7,-,-,CASSGQIAYEQYF,TGTGCCAGCAGTGGGCAGATTGCCTACGAGCAGTACTTC
TRBV30,TRBJ1-4,-,-,CASGAPWATNEKLFF,TGTGCCTCCGGAGCCCCCTGGGCAACTAATGAAAAACTGTTTTTT
TRBV5-1,TRBJ2-4,-,TRBD1,CASSLGTAQRESSIQYF,TGCGCCAGCAGCTTAGGGACAGCCCAAAGGGAAAGCAGCATTCAGTACTTC
TRBV15,TRBJ2-5,-,TRBD2,CATSRVGPMREGPETQYF,TGTGCCACCAGCAGAGTCGGTCCTATGCGGGAGGGCCCGGAGACCCAGTACTTC
TRBV4-1,TRBJ1-1,-,-,CASSQPPQGNTEAFF,TGCGCCAGCAGCCAACCTCCTCAGGGGAACACTGAAGCTTTCTTT
TRBV5-5,TRBJ1-4,-,TRBD1,CASSTGTASEKLFF,TGTGCCAGCAGCACCGGGACAGCGAGCGAAAAACTGTTTTTT
TRBV27,TRBJ2-5,-,-,CASSPSSVMETQYF,TGTGCCAGCAGCCCCTCCTCGGTCATGGAGACCCAGTACTTC
TRBV11-1,TRBJ1-1,-,-,CASSIGTNTEAFF,TGTGCCAGCAGCATCGGGACAAACACTGAAGCTTTCTTT
TRBV5-1,TRBJ1-4,-,-,CASSLGASGYWEKLFF,TGCGCCAGCAGCCTGGGGGCCTCAGGCTATTGGGAAAAACTGTTTTTT
TRBV9,TRBJ1-2,-,TRBD1,CASSVISGGRGYTF,TGTGCCAGCAGCGTAATATCAGGGGGACGAGGCTACACCTTC
TRBV7-9,TRBJ1-2,-,-,CASSLGGASPYGYTF,TGTGCCAGCAGCTTGGGGGGGGCGTCACCCTATGGCTACACCTTC
TRBV7-3,TRBJ1-2,once,TRBD1,CASSHSGGGLTLYGYTF,TGTGCCAGCAGCCACTCAGGGGGCGGACTAACCCTCTATGGCTACACCTTC
TRBV28,TRBJ1-2,few,TRBD1,CASSPSTGVYGYTF,TGTGCCAGCAGCCCTTCTACAGGGGTCTATGGCTACACCTTC
TRBV30,TRBJ2-2,-,-,CAWSVLAGTGELFF,TGTGCCTGGAGTGTTCTTGCGGGGACCGGGGAGCTGTTTTTT
TRBV25-1,TRBJ2-7,-,TRBD2,CASSTTFDGTSFSHEQYF,TGTGCCAGCAGCACCACCTTCGACGGGACTAGCTTTTCCCACGAGCAGTACTTC
TRBV10-3,TRBJ1-1,-,TRBD1,CAIKTGGEENTEAFF,TGTGCCATCAAAACAGGGGGCGAGGAGAACACTGAAGCTTTCTTT
TRBV6-6,TRBJ1-1,-,TRBD1,CASLQRTGLPEAFF,TGTGCCAGCTTACAACGGACAGGGTTACCTGAAGCTTTCTTT
TRBV5-1,TRBJ2-5,-,-,CASSFEGGLETQYF,TGCGCCAGCAGCTTCGAAGGCGGGTTAGAGACCCAGTACTTC
TRBV7-2,TRBJ2-3,-,-,CASSFSGSDTQYF,TGTGCCAGCAGCTTCTCGGGGTCAGATACGCAGTATTTT